The 3 T cell receptor beta chains below come from one sample, sequenced in a study of cytomegalovirus exposure and HLA in healthy donors. Sequenced by immunoSEQ multiplex PCR; TCRdb stores in-frame clones only, minus some. Among more than 250,000 clones, 90% were seen once, and the ten largest hold roughly 3%. Material for sequencing was PBMCs. The receptors were sampled from a woman aged 25 to 45 in good health and CMV-seronegative.

This clone was observed once. The chain is built from TRBV11-2 and TRBJ2-3, with TRBD2 matching 7 bases. Unmatched junction bases numbered 2, after V lost 3 bases and J lost 8 bases. CDR1 is SGHAT and CDR2 is FQNNGV in the germline V gene. CDR3 length equals 12 residues. The CDR3 here is CASSFGGVTQYF. In nucleotides, the CDR3 is TGTGCCAGCAGCTTTGGGGGGGTTACGCAGTATTTT.

This chain connects TRBV5-1 to TRBJ2-7; 9 nucleotides align to TRBD1. The CDR3 covers 14 residues. The junction had 7 bases not matched to a gene; V was cut back by 4 bases and J by 5 bases. The germline V gene has CDR1 SGHRS and CDR2 YFSETQ. This CDR3 is CASSTQTGGNEQYF. The CDR3 DNA reads as TGCGCCAGCAGCACCCAGACAGGGGGGAACGAGCAGTACTTC.

This clone was seen at least ten times. The V gene is TRBV11-2, the J gene TRBJ2-2; D is uncertain. The CDR3 has 14 amino acids. Germline V CDR1 and CDR2: SGHAT, FQNNGV. V was cut by 1 base and J by 7 bases, with 10 bases left in between. DNA for the CDR3: TGTGCCAGCAGCTTAGGGCGGTTTCGCGGGGAGCTGTTTTTT. This gives the protein CASSLGRFRGELFF.